A selection of T cell receptor beta chains follows, all from one sample in a study of early T cells in non-severe SARS-CoV-2 infection. TCRdb redid the calling of the 5' RACE reads with MiXCR, one entry per CDR3 protein. The sample carries about 42,000 distinct CDR3 sequences, around 7% recorded once. The sample was whole blood. These TCRs come from an adult who was a healthcare worker with PCR-confirmed SARS-CoV-2 infection or an uninfected control (not recorded which). The CDR3 runs from the conserved cysteine through the conserved F or W. A D gene is named only where the DNA matches it firmly. Where a row states a size, it is once, few, many or the class of an expanded clone; other rows omit it.

cdr3_nt cdr3_aa clone_size j_call v_call d_call
TGTGCCAGCAGTTTCCTTGACAGGGACTATTCCTACGAGCAGTACTTC CASSFLDRDYSYEQYF many TRBJ2-7 TRBV28 .
TGTGCCAGCAGCTCGGGGACGGCGGCTGAAGCTTTCTTT CASSSGTAAEAFF . TRBJ1-1 TRBV11-3 .
TGTGCCAGCAGCTTACAGGGCAGGGTAAGGACTGAAGCTTTCTTT CASSLQGRVRTEAFF medium-sized TRBJ1-1 TRBV7-6 .
TGTGCCAGCAGCCCTAGGGCTGCGGGGAGCCAAGAGACCCAGTACTTC CASSPRAAGSQETQYF . TRBJ2-5 TRBV7-9 .
TGTGCCAGCAGCCGGGGACAGCCCAATCAGCCCCAGCATTTT CASSRGQPNQPQHF many TRBJ1-5 TRBV7-9 TRBD1
TGTGCCAGCAGTAGCGGGACAGGAGACGAGCAGTACTTC CASSSGTGDEQYF . TRBJ2-7 TRBV6-6 .
TGTGCCAGCAGTTGGAACAGAGTCTCTTTAAACACTGAAGCTTTCTTT CASSWNRVSLNTEAFF many TRBJ1-1 TRBV12-3/TRBV12-4 .
TGCGCCAGCAGTGACAGGGGGCGAGCTGAAGCTTTCTTT CASSDRGRAEAFF many TRBJ1-1 TRBV10-2 TRBD1
TGCGCCAGCAGTGAGTCTGGGTCCCCCTGGGAAGACACTGAAGCTTTCTTT CASSESGSPWEDTEAFF . TRBJ1-1 TRBV10-1 .
TGTGCCAGCAGTTATCGCGGGGACTTCTACGAGCAGTACTTC CASSYRGDFYEQYF few TRBJ2-7 TRBV6-6 .
TGTGCCATCAGTGAGTGGGGGAACACTGAAGTTTTCTTT CAISEWGNTEVFF . TRBJ1-1 TRBV10-3 .
TGCAGTGCTAGTGAGGGCACCGGGACAACCACCTACGAGCAGTACTTC CSASEGTGTTTYEQYF . TRBJ2-7 TRBV20-1 .
TGCGCCAGCAGCTTGCCAGGGGGGAACACTGAAGCTTTCTTT CASSLPGGNTEAFF . TRBJ1-1 TRBV5-1 TRBD1
TGTGCCAGCGCCCCCGGGACGGTCAACACCGGGGAGCTGTTTTTT CASAPGTVNTGELFF few TRBJ2-2 TRBV9 .
TGCGCCAGCAGCCTCCTACTCACAGATACGCAGTATTTT CASSLLLTDTQYF many TRBJ2-3 TRBV4-3 .